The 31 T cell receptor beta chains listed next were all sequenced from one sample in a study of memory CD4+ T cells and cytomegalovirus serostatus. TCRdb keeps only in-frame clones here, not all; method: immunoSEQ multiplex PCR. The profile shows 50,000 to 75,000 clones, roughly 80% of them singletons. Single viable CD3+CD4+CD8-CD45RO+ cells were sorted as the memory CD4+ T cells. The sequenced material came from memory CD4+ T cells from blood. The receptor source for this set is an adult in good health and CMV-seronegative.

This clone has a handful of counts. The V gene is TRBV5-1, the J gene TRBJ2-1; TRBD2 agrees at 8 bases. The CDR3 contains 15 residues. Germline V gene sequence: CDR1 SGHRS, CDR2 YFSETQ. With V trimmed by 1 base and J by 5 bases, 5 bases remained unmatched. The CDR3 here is CASSLRGLADNEQFF. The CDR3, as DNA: TGCGCCAGCAGCTTGAGAGGACTAGCAGACAATGAGCAGTTCTTC.

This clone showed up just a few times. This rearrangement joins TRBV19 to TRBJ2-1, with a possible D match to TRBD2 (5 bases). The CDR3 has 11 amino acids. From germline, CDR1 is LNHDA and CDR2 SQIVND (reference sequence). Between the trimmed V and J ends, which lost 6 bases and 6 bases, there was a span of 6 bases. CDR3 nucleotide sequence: TGTGCCAGTAGAGGACTCAATGAGCAGTTCTTC. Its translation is CASRGLNEQFF.

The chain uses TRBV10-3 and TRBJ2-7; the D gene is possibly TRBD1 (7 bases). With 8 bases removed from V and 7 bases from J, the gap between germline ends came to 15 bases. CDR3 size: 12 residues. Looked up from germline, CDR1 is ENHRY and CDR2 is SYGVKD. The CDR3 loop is CAIQEGAGEQYF. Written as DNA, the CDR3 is TGTGCCATCCAGGAGGGGGCGGGGGAGCAGTACTTC.

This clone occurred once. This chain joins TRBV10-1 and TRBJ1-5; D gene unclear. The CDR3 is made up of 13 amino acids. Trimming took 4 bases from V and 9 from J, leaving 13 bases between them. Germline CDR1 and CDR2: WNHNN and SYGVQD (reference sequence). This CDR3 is CASSGARFGPQHF. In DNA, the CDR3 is TGCGCCAGCAGTGGGGCACGGTTCGGGCCCCAGCATTTT.

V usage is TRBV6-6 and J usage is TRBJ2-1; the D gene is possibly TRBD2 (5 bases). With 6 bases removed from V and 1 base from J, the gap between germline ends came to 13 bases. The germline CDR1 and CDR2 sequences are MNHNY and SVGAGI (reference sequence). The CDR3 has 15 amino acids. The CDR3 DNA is TGTGCCAGCAGGGATGGGCGGACTTCCTACAATGAGCAGTTCTTC. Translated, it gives CASRDGRTSYNEQFF.

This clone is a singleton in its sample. CDR3 amino acids: CASSAYGTQETQYF. The CDR3 bases are TGTGCCAGCAGCGCCTACGGGACACAAGAGACCCAGTACTTC. The chain couples TRBV7-2 to TRBJ2-5; TRBD1 might be the D (6 bases). Per germline, CDR1 SGHTA and CDR2 FQGNSA. The V end lost 5 bases, the J end lost 2 bases, and 12 bases lay between the germline ends. This CDR3 contains 14 residues.

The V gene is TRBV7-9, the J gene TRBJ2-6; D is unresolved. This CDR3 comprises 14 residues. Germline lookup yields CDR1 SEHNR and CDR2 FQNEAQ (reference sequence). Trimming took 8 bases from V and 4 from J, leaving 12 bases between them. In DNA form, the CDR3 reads TGTGCCAGCCTGAACGCCGGCGGGGCCAACGTCCTGACTTTC. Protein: CASLNAGGANVLTF. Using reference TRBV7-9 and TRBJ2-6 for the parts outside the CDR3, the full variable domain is DTGVSQNPRHKITKRGQNVTFRCDPISEHNRLYWYRQTLGQGPEFLTYFQNEAQLEKSRLLSDRFSAERPKGSFSTLEIQRTEQGDSAMYLCASLNAGGANVLTFGAGSRLTVL.

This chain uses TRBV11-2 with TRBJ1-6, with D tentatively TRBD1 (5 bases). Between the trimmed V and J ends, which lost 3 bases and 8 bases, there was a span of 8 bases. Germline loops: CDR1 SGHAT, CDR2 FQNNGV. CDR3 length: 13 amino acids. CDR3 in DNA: TGTGCCAGCAGCTTTACCAGGGATTCACCCCTCCACTTT. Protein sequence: CASSFTRDSPLHF.

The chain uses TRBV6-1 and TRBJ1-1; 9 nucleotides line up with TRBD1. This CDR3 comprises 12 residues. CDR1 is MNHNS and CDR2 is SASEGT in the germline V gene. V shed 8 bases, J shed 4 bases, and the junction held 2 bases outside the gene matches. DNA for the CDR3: TGTGCCAGCGGACAGGGGAGCACTGAAGCTTTCTTT. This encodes CASGQGSTEAFF.

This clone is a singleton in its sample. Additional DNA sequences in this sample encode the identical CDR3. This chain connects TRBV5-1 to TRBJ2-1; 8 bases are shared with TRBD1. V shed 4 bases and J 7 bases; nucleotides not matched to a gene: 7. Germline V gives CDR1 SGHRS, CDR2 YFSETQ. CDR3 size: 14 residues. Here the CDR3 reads CASSPGTGGNEQFF. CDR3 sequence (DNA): TGCGCCAGCAGCCCCGGGACAGGAGGGAATGAGCAGTTCTTC.

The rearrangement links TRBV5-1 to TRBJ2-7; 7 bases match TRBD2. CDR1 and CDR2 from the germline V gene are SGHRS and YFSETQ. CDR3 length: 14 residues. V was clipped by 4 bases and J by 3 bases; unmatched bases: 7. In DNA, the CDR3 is TGCGCCAGCAGCCCAGTGGCGGGGGTCTACGAGCAGTACTTC. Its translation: CASSPVAGVYEQYF. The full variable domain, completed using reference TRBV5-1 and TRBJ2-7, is KAGVTQTPRYLIKTRGQQVTLSCSPISGHRSVSWYQQTPGQGLQFLFEYFSETQRNKGNFPGRFSGRQFSNSRSEMNVSTLELGDSALYLCASSPVAGVYEQYFGPGTRLTVT.

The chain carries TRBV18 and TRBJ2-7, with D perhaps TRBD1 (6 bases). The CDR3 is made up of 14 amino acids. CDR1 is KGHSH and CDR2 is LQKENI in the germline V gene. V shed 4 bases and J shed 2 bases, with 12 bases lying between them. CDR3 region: CASSQVEGAYEQYF. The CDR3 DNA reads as TGTGCCAGCTCACAGGTCGAGGGGGCCTACGAGCAGTACTTC.

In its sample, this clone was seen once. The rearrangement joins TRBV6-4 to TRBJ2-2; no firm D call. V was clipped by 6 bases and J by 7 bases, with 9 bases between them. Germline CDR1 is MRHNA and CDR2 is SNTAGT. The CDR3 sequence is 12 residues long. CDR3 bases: TGTGCCAGCAGAAGACCCGGCGGGGAGCTGTTTTTT. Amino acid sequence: CASRRPGGELFF.

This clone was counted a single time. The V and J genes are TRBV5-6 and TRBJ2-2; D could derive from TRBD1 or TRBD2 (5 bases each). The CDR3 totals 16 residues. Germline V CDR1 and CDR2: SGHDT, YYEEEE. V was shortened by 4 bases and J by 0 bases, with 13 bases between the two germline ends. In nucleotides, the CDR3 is TGTGCCAGCAGCCCGGGGTGGGGGACGAACACCGGGGAGCTGTTTTTT. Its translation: CASSPGWGTNTGELFF.

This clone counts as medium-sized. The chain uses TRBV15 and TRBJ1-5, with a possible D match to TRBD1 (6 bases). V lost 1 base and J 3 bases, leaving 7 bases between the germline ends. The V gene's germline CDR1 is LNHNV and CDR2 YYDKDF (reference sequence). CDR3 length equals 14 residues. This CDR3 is CATSRGQANQPQHF. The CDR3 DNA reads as TGTGCCACCAGCAGAGGACAGGCCAATCAGCCCCAGCATTTT.

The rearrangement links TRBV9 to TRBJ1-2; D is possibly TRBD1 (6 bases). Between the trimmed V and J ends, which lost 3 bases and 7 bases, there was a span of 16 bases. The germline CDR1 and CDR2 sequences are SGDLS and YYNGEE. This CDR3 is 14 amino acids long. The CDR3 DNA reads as TGTGCCAGCAGCGGACCCACGGGGGCGACTGGCTACACCTTC. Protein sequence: CASSGPTGATGYTF.

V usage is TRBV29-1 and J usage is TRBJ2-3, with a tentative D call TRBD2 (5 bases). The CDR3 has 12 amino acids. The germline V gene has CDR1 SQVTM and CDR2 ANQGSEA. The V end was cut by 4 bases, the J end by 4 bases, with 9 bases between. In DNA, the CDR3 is TGCAGCGTTGCTGCGGGCTCAGATACGCAGTATTTT. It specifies CSVAAGSDTQYF.

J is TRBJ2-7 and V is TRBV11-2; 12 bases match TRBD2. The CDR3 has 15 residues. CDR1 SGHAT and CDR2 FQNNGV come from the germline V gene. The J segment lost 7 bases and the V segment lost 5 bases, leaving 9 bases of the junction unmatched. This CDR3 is CASSPRLAGVGEQYF. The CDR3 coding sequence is TGTGCCAGCAGCCCCCGACTAGCGGGAGTGGGGGAGCAGTACTTC.

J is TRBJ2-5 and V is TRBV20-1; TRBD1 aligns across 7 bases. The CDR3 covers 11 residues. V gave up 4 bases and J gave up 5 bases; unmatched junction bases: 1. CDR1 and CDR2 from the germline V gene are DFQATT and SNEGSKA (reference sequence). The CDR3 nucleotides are TGCAGTGCTAAAGGGGGCGAGACCCAGTACTTC. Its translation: CSAKGGETQYF.

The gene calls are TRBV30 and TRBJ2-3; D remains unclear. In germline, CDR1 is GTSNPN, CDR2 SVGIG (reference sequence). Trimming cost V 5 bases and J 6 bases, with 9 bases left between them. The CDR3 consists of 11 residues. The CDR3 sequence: CAWSRSDTQYF. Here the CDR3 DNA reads TGTGCCTGGTCCCGATCGGATACGCAGTATTTT.

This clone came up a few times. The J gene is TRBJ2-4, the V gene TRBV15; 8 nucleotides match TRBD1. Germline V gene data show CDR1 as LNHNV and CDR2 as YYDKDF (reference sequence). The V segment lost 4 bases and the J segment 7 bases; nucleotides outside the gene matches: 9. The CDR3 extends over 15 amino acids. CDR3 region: CATSTSDRAGNIQYF. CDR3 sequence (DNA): TGTGCCACCAGCACCTCGGACAGGGCGGGGAACATTCAGTACTTC.

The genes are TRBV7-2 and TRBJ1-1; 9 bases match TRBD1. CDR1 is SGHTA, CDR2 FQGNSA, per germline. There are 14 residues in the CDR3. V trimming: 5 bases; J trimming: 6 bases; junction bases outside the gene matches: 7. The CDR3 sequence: CASSTGQGYSEAFF. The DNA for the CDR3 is TGTGCCAGCAGCACAGGACAGGGGTATTCTGAAGCTTTCTTT.

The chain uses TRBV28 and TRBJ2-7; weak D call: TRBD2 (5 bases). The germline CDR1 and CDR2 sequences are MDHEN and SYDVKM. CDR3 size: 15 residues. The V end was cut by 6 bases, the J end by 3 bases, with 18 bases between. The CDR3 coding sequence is TGTGCCAGCAGCCCCTCCCCCGGACTCATCTACGAGCAGTACTTC. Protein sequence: CASSPSPGLIYEQYF.

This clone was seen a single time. The CDR3 spells CASSVGDPTDTQYF. The CDR3 nucleotides are TGCGCCAGCTCAGTTGGGGACCCCACAGATACGCAGTATTTT. The chain links TRBV5-1 to TRBJ2-3; D tentatively reads TRBD1 or TRBD2 (5 bases each). Germline-derived CDR1 and CDR2 are SGHRS and YFSETQ. Trimming took 7 bases from V and 2 from J, leaving 14 bases between them. CDR3 size: 14 residues.

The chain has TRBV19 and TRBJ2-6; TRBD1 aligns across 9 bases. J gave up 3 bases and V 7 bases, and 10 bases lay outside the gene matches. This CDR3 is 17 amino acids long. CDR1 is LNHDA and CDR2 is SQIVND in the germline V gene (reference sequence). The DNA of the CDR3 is TGTGCCAGTACCCCCCGGCACAGGGGGCTTGGGGCCAACGTCCTGACTTTC. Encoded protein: CASTPRHRGLGANVLTF. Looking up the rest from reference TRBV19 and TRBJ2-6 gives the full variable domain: DGGITQSPKYLFRKEGQNVTLSCEQNLNHDAMYWYRQDPGQGLRLIYYSQIVNDFQKGDIAEGYSVSREKKESFPLTVTSAQKNPTAFYLCASTPRHRGLGANVLTFGAGSRLTVL.

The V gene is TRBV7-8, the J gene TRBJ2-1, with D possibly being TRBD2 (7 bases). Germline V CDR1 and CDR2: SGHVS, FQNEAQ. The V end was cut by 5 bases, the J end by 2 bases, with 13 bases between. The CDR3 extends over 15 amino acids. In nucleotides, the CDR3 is TGTGCCAGCAGCCAACGGGGGGCCACCTACAATGAGCAGTTCTTC. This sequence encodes CASSQRGATYNEQFF.

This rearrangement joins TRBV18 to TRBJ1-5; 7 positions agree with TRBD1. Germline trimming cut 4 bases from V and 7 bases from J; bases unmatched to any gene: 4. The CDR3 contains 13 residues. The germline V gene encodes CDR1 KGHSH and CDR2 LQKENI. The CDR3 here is CASSRQGSQPQHF. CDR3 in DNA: TGTGCCAGCTCACGACAGGGCAGCCAGCCCCAGCATTTT.

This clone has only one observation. Here the CDR3 reads CASSLAGYADENTEAFF. CDR3 sequence (DNA): TGTGCCAGCAGCTTAGCGGGATACGCCGACGAGAACACTGAAGCTTTCTTT. J is TRBJ1-1 and V is TRBV7-9; the D is unclear. This CDR3 has 17 residues. The germline V and J ends were trimmed by 0 bases and 1 base, with 15 bases remaining between them. CDR1 is SEHNR and CDR2 is FQNEAQ in the germline V gene (reference sequence).

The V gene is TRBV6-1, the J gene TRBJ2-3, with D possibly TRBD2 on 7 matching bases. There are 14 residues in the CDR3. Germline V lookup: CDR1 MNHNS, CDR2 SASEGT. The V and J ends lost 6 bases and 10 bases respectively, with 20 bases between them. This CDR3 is CASSQYLGEGAQYF. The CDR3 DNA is TGTGCCAGCAGCCAATATCTAGGGGAGGGGGCGCAGTATTTT.

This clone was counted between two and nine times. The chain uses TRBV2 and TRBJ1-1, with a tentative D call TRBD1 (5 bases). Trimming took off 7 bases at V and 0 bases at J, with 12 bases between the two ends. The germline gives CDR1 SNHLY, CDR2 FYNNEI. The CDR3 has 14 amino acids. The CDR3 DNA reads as TGTGCCAGCATCCTGACAGCAATGAACACTGAAGCTTTCTTT. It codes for CASILTAMNTEAFF.

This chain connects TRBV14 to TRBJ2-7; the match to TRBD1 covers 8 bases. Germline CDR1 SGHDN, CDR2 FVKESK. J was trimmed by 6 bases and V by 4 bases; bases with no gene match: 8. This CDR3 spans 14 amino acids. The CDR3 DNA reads TGTGCCAGCAGCCGAAGAGGGACAGGCTTCGAGCAGTACTTC. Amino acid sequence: CASSRRGTGFEQYF.